The 26 T cell receptor beta chains below all came from one sample that was sequenced in a study of shared T cell receptors in the human thymus. TCRdb keeps only in-frame clones here, not all; method: immunoSEQ multiplex PCR. The sample contains hundreds of thousands of clones, 70% to 90% of which appear only once. The sample was also reused in another study, on human thymus T cells.

Material for sequencing was thymocytes. The source is a girl under three years old with a congenital heart defect.

V and J are TRBV27 and TRBJ1-2; TRBD1 aligns across 7 bases. J lost 2 bases, V lost 0 bases, and 6 bases had no gene match. The CDR3 contains 16 residues. Germline V gene sequence: CDR1 MNHEY, CDR2 SMNVEV (reference sequence). DNA for the CDR3: TGTGCCAGCAGTTTATCAGCACCGACAGGGAACTATGGCTACACCTTC. Translated: CASSLSAPTGNYGYTF.

The chain carries TRBV16 and TRBJ1-5; D ambiguous. V was cut by 0 bases and J by 5 bases, with 11 bases left in between. The CDR3 has 15 amino acids. Germline CDR1 reads KGHSY; CDR2 reads FQNENV. In DNA, the CDR3 is TGTGCCAGCAGCCAATCCTGGCCACCATATCAGCCCCAGCATTTT. Its protein is CASSQSWPPYQPQHF. The full variable domain, completed using reference TRBV16 and TRBJ1-5, is GEEVAQTPKHLVRGEGQKAKLYCAPIKGHSYVFWYQQVLKNEFKFLISFQNENVFDETGMPKERFSAKCLPNSPCSLEIQATKLEDSAVYFCASSQSWPPYQPQHFGDGTRLSIL.

The chain has TRBV25-1 and TRBJ1-4, with D possibly TRBD1 on 6 matching bases. V lost 3 bases and J 3 bases, leaving 17 bases between the germline ends. The CDR3 is made up of 17 amino acids. Germline V gene sequence: CDR1 MGHDK, CDR2 SYGVNS. CDR3 bases: TGTGCCAGCAGTGATATCTCCGGGGGGCCTTCTAATGAAAAACTGTTTTTT. It encodes CASSDISGGPSNEKLFF.

This chain links TRBV27 with TRBJ2-1, with TRBD2 identical over 9 bases. Looked up from germline, CDR1 is MNHEY and CDR2 is SMNVEV (reference sequence). V dropped 5 bases and J dropped 9; count of bases not matched to a gene: 14. This CDR3 is built from 16 residues. The CDR3 DNA reads as TGTGCCAGCAGTGGAAATGGCGGGGGGGCCGTGGCTGAGCAGTTCTTC. Protein product: CASSGNGGGAVAEQFF.

The DNA for the CDR3 is TGTGCCAGCAGCGCAACCCCGGGAGCACAAGAGACCCAGTACTTC. This codes for CASSATPGAQETQYF. V and J are TRBV9 and TRBJ2-5; tentative D call: TRBD2 (6 bases). CDR3 size: 15 residues. The V end was cut by 3 bases, the J end by 2 bases, with 14 bases between. Germline-derived CDR1 and CDR2 are SGDLS and YYNGEE. The whole variable domain, filled in from reference TRBV9 and TRBJ2-5, reads DSGVTQTPKHLITATGQRVTLRCSPRSGDLSVYWYQQSLDQGLQFLIQYYNGEERAKGNILERFSAQQFPDLHSELNLSSLELGDSALYFCASSATPGAQETQYFGPGTRLLVL.

The chain joins TRBV7-9 to TRBJ1-2; 8 bases are a match to TRBD1. This CDR3 is built from 17 residues. With 4 bases clipped from V and 6 bases from J, the junction kept 16 bases outside the gene matches. Germline lookup yields CDR1 SEHNR and CDR2 FQNEAQ (reference sequence). The CDR3 nucleotides are TGTGCCAGCAGCTACCCGGGACAGGCAAAAAGGATGCATGGCTACACCTTC. It encodes CASSYPGQAKRMHGYTF.

The chain combines TRBV19 with TRBJ2-5; 10 bases line up with TRBD2. Germline CDR1 reads LNHDA; CDR2 reads SQIVND (reference sequence). This CDR3 spans 19 amino acids. V lost 4 bases and J lost 4; bases outside the gene matches: 18. The CDR3 DNA is TGTGCCAGTAGTACCGCGAGCCACCGGGCTAGCGGGGGTGGAGAGACCCAGTACTTC. Its protein product is CASSTASHRASGGGETQYF.

In DNA, the CDR3 is TGTGCCAGCAGCTTAGATGAGGGAGGAGTAGGAGCTTTCTTT. Residues: CASSLDEGGVGAFF. The chain recombines TRBV11-2 with TRBJ1-1; D remains unclear. The V end lost 0 bases, the J end lost 10 bases, and 15 bases lay between the germline ends. The CDR3 sequence is 14 residues long. Germline CDR1 reads SGHAT; CDR2 reads FQNNGV.

This chain connects TRBV5-1 to TRBJ2-7; D possibly corresponds to TRBD1 (6 bases). V was shortened by 4 bases and J by 5 bases, with 19 bases between the two germline ends. Germline loops: CDR1 SGHRS, CDR2 YFSETQ. The CDR3 is made up of 15 amino acids. In DNA, the CDR3 is TGCGCCAGCAGCCCCTTGTCAGGGGATAGTAACGAGCAGTACTTC. Translation gives CASSPLSGDSNEQYF.

V and J are TRBV7-2 and TRBJ1-2; D possibly corresponds to TRBD1 (5 bases). The V end lost 4 bases, the J end lost 4 bases, and 16 bases lay between the germline ends. The CDR3 is made up of 15 amino acids. Germline lookup yields CDR1 SGHTA and CDR2 FQGNSA. The CDR3 nucleotides are TGTGCCAGCAGCTCGACCCTCCAGGGATTCTATGGCTACACCTTC. This sequence encodes CASSSTLQGFYGYTF. Looking up the rest from reference TRBV7-2 and TRBJ1-2 gives the full variable domain: GAGVSQSPSNKVTEKGKDVELRCDPISGHTALYWYRQSLGQGLEFLIYFQGNSAPDKSGLPSDRFSAERTGGSVSTLTIQRTQQEDSAVYLCASSSTLQGFYGYTFGSGTRLTVV.

This chain joins TRBV5-4 and TRBJ1-6, with D maybe TRBD1 (6 bases). The CDR3 loop spans 17 amino acids. V shed 4 bases and J shed 5 bases, with 19 bases lying between them. Germline V lookup: CDR1 SGHNT, CDR2 YYREEE (reference sequence). The CDR3 DNA is TGTGCCAGCAGCCCTGGACAGTCAAGAACGGATAATTCACCCCTCCACTTT. Its protein product is CASSPGQSRTDNSPLHF. Variable domain in full (rest from reference TRBV5-4 and TRBJ1-6): ETGVTQSPTHLIKTRGQQVTLRCSSQSGHNTVSWYQQALGQGPQFIFQYYREEENGRGNFPPRFSGLQFPNYSSELNVNALELDDSALYLCASSPGQSRTDNSPLHFGNGTRLTVT.

This chain connects TRBV12-5 to TRBJ2-1, with TRBD2 matching 7 bases. Germline CDR1 LGHNT, CDR2 FRNRAP. V was pared by 5 bases and J by 0 bases, with 16 bases of the junction left unmatched. This CDR3 spans 19 amino acids. CDR3 loop: CASGLPPGTIPSSYNEQFF. The CDR3 DNA sequence: TGTGCTAGTGGTCTCCCCCCCGGGACTATCCCCAGCTCCTACAATGAGCAGTTCTTC.

This sequence joins TRBV11-2 and TRBJ1-6, with D possibly matching TRBD1 (5 bases). V was clipped by 2 bases and J by 3 bases, with 11 bases between them. Germline CDR1 and CDR2: SGHAT and FQNNGV. CDR3 length: 16 amino acids. This CDR3 reads CASSLKQGGYNSPLHF. The CDR3 region has the DNA TGTGCCAGCAGCTTAAAGCAGGGAGGCTATAATTCACCCCTCCACTTT.

This clone came up once. The CDR3 nucleotides read TGTGCCAGCAGCCCTGAGCGGGGGTCCCTTACCTACAATGAGCAGTTCTTC. Protein product: CASSPERGSLTYNEQFF. The chain links TRBV5-6 to TRBJ2-1, with TRBD2 matching over 8 bases. The V gene's germline CDR1 is SGHDT and CDR2 YYEEEE. J lost 2 bases, V lost 4 bases, and 11 bases had no gene match. This CDR3 region has 17 residues.

The V call is TRBV6-4, the J call TRBJ1-2, with D unresolved. V was clipped by 2 bases and J by 8 bases, with 12 bases between them. The CDR3 spans 13 residues. The V gene's germline CDR1 is MRHNA and CDR2 SNTAGT. CDR3 DNA sequence: TGTGCCAGCAGTGACGGTCGTGGTCGGGGCTACACCTTC. Its protein is CASSDGRGRGYTF.

V usage is TRBV12-5 and J usage is TRBJ2-2, with D possibly matching TRBD2 (5 bases). With 6 bases removed from V and 0 bases from J, the gap between germline ends came to 11 bases. There are 15 residues in the CDR3. The germline gives CDR1 LGHNT, CDR2 FRNRAP. For the CDR3, the DNA is TGTGCTAGTGGGGAGGTGGGAACGAACACCGGGGAGCTGTTTTTT. It encodes CASGEVGTNTGELFF.

The chain has TRBV10-3 and TRBJ1-3; D may be TRBD1 (6 bases). Trimming stripped 6 bases from V and 0 bases from J, with 9 bases between. This CDR3 region has 14 residues. Germline-derived CDR1 and CDR2 are ENHRY and SYGVKD. CDR3 sequence reads: CAIRRTDSGNTIYF. As DNA, the CDR3 is TGTGCCATCAGGAGGACAGACTCTGGAAACACCATATATTTT.

The chain joins TRBV6-5 to TRBJ1-4; D gene unclear. V dropped 2 bases and J dropped 7 bases, with 11 bases sitting between them. CDR3 length equals 14 residues. Germline CDR1 and CDR2: MNHEY and SVGAGI. CDR3 region: CASSYGGLGEKLFF. Written as DNA, the CDR3 is TGTGCCAGCAGTTACGGAGGGTTGGGTGAAAAACTGTTTTTT.

The gene calls are TRBV29-1 and TRBJ1-2; 7 nucleotides line up with TRBD1. Germline V gene sequence: CDR1 SQVTM, CDR2 ANQGSEA. V was pared by 2 bases and J by 4 bases, with 4 bases of the junction left unmatched. The CDR3 contains 13 residues. The CDR3 nucleotides read TGCAGCGTTGAACAGGGGGAGACCTATGGCTACACCTTC. Its translation: CSVEQGETYGYTF.

This clone showed up just a few times. This chain uses TRBV6-5 with TRBJ1-5, with 8 bases that match TRBD1. This CDR3 has 14 amino acids. Germline lookup yields CDR1 MNHEY and CDR2 SVGAGI. The J segment lost 5 bases and the V segment lost 6 bases, leaving 6 bases of the junction unmatched. In DNA form, the CDR3 reads TGTGCCAGCAGCCCCGAGACAGGGGATCAGCCCCAGCATTTT. It codes for CASSPETGDQPQHF.

The chain recombines TRBV14 with TRBJ1-1; D gene unclear. V lost 3 bases, J lost 6 bases, and 8 bases lay in between. CDR1 is SGHDN, CDR2 FVKESK, per germline. The CDR3 contains 12 residues. This CDR3 reads CASSQKRAEAFF. The CDR3 nucleotides read TGTGCCAGCAGCCAGAAGAGGGCTGAAGCTTTCTTT.

This chain uses TRBV4-1 with TRBJ1-3; D is ambiguous. V lost 4 bases and J 0 bases, leaving 22 bases between the germline ends. Germline loops: CDR1 MGHRA, CDR2 YSYEKL. The CDR3 extends over 19 amino acids. This CDR3 is CASSREKPEGPHSGNTIYF. For the CDR3, the DNA is TGCGCCAGCAGCCGAGAAAAGCCGGAGGGCCCTCACTCTGGAAACACCATATATTTT.

This chain uses TRBV10-2 with TRBJ2-7; 8 nucleotides line up with TRBD2. Per the germline V gene, CDR1 is WSHSY and CDR2 is SAAADI. This CDR3 region has 18 residues. J gave up 0 bases and V 4 bases, and 14 bases lay outside the gene matches. The CDR3 here is CASSVRGGSGVSSYEQYF. DNA of the CDR3: TGCGCCAGCAGTGTGAGAGGCGGTAGCGGGGTGAGCTCCTACGAGCAGTACTTC.

The chain uses TRBV2 and TRBJ2-1; 13 positions match TRBD2. Trimming at V came to 11 bases and at J to 3 bases, leaving 19 bases not matched to a gene. The CDR3 covers 19 residues. Per the germline V gene, CDR1 is SNHLY and CDR2 is FYNNEI. In DNA, the CDR3 is TGTGCCTGCACGCGTTCTACCGGGACTAGCGGGGCTTTCTACAATGAGCAGTTCTTC. Amino acids: CACTRSTGTSGAFYNEQFF.

This rearrangement joins TRBV28 to TRBJ1-3, with 10 bases identical to TRBD1. J gave up 4 bases and V 5 bases, and 17 bases lay outside the gene matches. The CDR3 contains 19 residues. Per germline, CDR1 MDHEN and CDR2 SYDVKM. DNA of the CDR3: TGTGCCAGCAGTCCGTTCTTGGGGGGACAGGGGATCTCCGGAAACACCATATATTTT. This encodes CASSPFLGGQGISGNTIYF.

The chain carries TRBV4-1 and TRBJ1-1; D is ambiguous. CDR3 length: 14 amino acids. V lost 2 bases to trimming and J lost 3 bases, with 10 bases between them. Germline lookup yields CDR1 MGHRA and CDR2 YSYEKL. The CDR3 DNA is TGCGCCAGCAGCCAATTTCTGGCGGACACTGAAGCTTTCTTT. It specifies CASSQFLADTEAFF.